These 28 T cell receptor beta chains share one sample of origin, sequenced in a study of human T cells and chemical hapten exposure. The sample's time point: patch test 2, 6 weeks after DPC sensitization. Treatment of the sample: therapeutic diphenylcyclopropenone sensitization with weekly scalp DPC. TCRdb ran MiXCR on the RACE reads and lists one entry per CDR3 protein. The sample holds 20,000 to 30,000 distinct CDR3 sequences, roughly 10% seen once. The sample was whole blood, taken in connection with sensitization to the hapten diphenylcyclopropenone (DPC). These TCRs come from a man aged 25 to 45 with alopecia areata. Some clones in this sample may be carry-over from other donors' samples.

This clonotype was observed at least ten times. This chain connects TRBV30 to TRBJ2-1; 8 bases line up with TRBD2. Per germline, CDR1 GTSNPN and CDR2 SVGIG (reference sequence). Trimming cost V 3 bases and J 5 bases; bases outside gene matches: 12. The CDR3 spans 16 residues. The CDR3 DNA follows: TGTGCCTGGAGCGAAGCGGGGGCCCTTTCCCACAATGAGCAGTTCTTC. Its protein is CAWSEAGALSHNEQFF.

In this sample, this clonotype turned up many times. This sequence joins TRBV27 and TRBJ1-5; D perhaps matches TRBD1 (5 bases). In germline, CDR1 is MNHEY, CDR2 SMNVEV (reference sequence). V dropped 6 bases and J dropped 2 bases, with 14 bases sitting between them. CDR3 size: 15 residues. DNA for the CDR3: TGTGCCAGCAGCTCTAGCAGGGAAGGCAATCAGCCCCAGCATTTT. Translation: CASSSSREGNQPQHF.

This clonotype was detected a few times. J is TRBJ2-7 and V is TRBV28; D possibly corresponds to TRBD1 (6 bases). This CDR3 spans 12 amino acids. With 4 bases removed from V and 6 bases from J, the gap between germline ends came to 10 bases. The germline gives CDR1 MDHEN, CDR2 SYDVKM. The CDR3: CASSYHRAEQYF. CDR3 bases: TGTGCCAGCAGTTACCACAGGGCCGAGCAGTACTTC. The full variable domain, completed using reference TRBV28 and TRBJ2-7, is DVKVTQSSRYLVKRTGEKVFLECVQDMDHENMFWYRQDPGLGLRLIYFSYDVKMKEKGDIPEGYSVSREKKERFSLILESASTNQTSMYLCASSYHRAEQYFGPGTRLTVT.

This clonotype showed up many times. The junction shows a germline mismatch at one end, possibly a read error. The chain has TRBV3-1 and TRBJ2-5; D call uncertain. Looked up from germline, CDR1 is LGHDT and CDR2 is YNNKEL (reference sequence). The CDR3 runs 10 residues. CDR3 coding DNA: TGTGCCAGCAGACAAGAGACCCAGTACTTC. It translates to CASRQETQYF.

The sample holds many counts of this clonotype. The rearrangement uses TRBV6-4 and TRBJ2-3; 9 positions match TRBD1. CDR1 and CDR2 (germline): MRHNA, SNTAGT. The CDR3 covers 15 residues. V gave up 3 bases and J gave up 4 bases; unmatched junction bases: 5. CDR3 in amino acids: CASSEGTGSADTQYF. CDR3 nucleotides: TGTGCCAGCAGTGAGGGGACAGGGTCAGCAGATACGCAGTATTTT.

Only a few counts were recorded for this clonotype. This sequence joins TRBV27 and TRBJ1-1; 8 positions match TRBD1. V was clipped by 6 bases and J by 6 bases; unmatched bases: 6. This CDR3 spans 13 amino acids. Germline values: CDR1 MNHEY, CDR2 SMNVEV (reference sequence). CDR3 loop: CASRDREGSEAFF. CDR3 nucleotides: TGTGCCAGCAGGGACAGGGAGGGGTCTGAAGCTTTCTTT.

There are many counts of this clonotype. The rearrangement links TRBV7-9 to TRBJ1-4, with TRBD1 matching over 9 bases. CDR3 size: 15 residues. The germline gives CDR1 SEHNR, CDR2 FQNEAQ (reference sequence). J was trimmed by 4 bases and V by 5 bases; bases with no gene match: 5. The CDR3 is CASSLGQGNNEKLFF. In nucleotides, the CDR3 is TGTGCCAGCAGCCTCGGACAGGGGAATAATGAAAAACTGTTTTTT.

The rearrangement uses TRBV29-1 and TRBJ2-7; TRBD1 or TRBD2 may be the D gene (5 bases each). Germline values: CDR1 SQVTM, CDR2 ANQGSEA. The V gene lost 3 bases and the J gene lost 0 bases, with 12 bases spanning the gap. The CDR3 length is 14 residues. The CDR3 here is CSVEVGPSSYEQYF. CDR3 nucleotide sequence: TGCAGCGTTGAGGTGGGACCGAGCTCCTACGAGCAGTACTTC.

Comments on this clonotype: This could be a read error, since a much larger clone is one nucleotide away. The chain couples TRBV5-1 to TRBJ2-1; D is unresolved. Trimming took off 0 bases at V and 0 bases at J, with 7 bases between the two ends. This CDR3 spans 15 amino acids. Germline V gives CDR1 SGHRS, CDR2 YFSETQ. CDR3 sequence reads: CASSLGGTSYNEQFF. Written as DNA, the CDR3 is TGCGCCAGCAGCTTGGGGGGAACCTCCTACAATGAGCAGTTCTTC.

The chain joins TRBV6-1 to TRBJ2-3, with TRBD2 as a possible D gene (5 bases). The germline V gene has CDR1 MNHNS and CDR2 SASEGT. V shed 4 bases and J shed 3 bases, with 11 bases lying between them. The CDR3 runs to 14 residues. The DNA of the CDR3 is TGTGCCAGCAGTGGGGTAGGCGGGACAGATACGCAGTATTTT. This gives the protein CASSGVGGTDTQYF.

This clonotype was detected many times. The rearrangement uses TRBV5-1 and TRBJ2-7; a weak D match, TRBD2 (5 bases). The CDR3 runs 15 residues. V shed 0 bases and J shed 0 bases, with 10 bases lying between them. Per the germline V gene, CDR1 is SGHRS and CDR2 is YFSETQ. The chain's CDR3 is CASSLGRGVSYEQYF. Written as DNA, the CDR3 is TGCGCCAGCAGCTTGGGTCGGGGTGTCTCCTACGAGCAGTACTTC.

The chain is built from TRBV18 and TRBJ2-5; D ambiguous. Deletions cut 3 bases from V and 0 bases from J, with 8 bases between. CDR1 and CDR2 from the germline V gene are KGHSH and LQKENI. This CDR3 contains 14 residues. CDR3: CASSPASYQETQYF. Here the CDR3 DNA reads TGTGCCAGCTCACCGGCCTCATACCAAGAGACCCAGTACTTC.

This clonotype was recorded at least ten times. The V gene is TRBV12-3 or TRBV12-4, the J gene TRBJ1-5, with D tentatively TRBD1 (6 bases). Trimming removed 6 bases at V and 9 bases at J, with 15 bases between. The CDR3 is 13 amino acids. The CDR3 loop is CASRRDIQGPQHF. The CDR3 DNA sequence: TGTGCCAGCAGGCGGGACATTCAGGGGCCCCAGCATTTT.

The rearrangement joins TRBV6-2 or TRBV6-3 to TRBJ1-1; a possible D gene is TRBD1 (5 bases). Per the germline V gene, CDR1 is MNHEY and CDR2 is SVGEGT. The ends were cut back, 5 bases at V and 9 bases at J, with 19 bases in the middle. This CDR3 comprises 14 residues. The CDR3 protein is CASSPGSGVGQAFF. The CDR3 coding sequence is TGTGCCAGCAGTCCCGGTTCCGGTGTGGGACAAGCTTTCTTT.

This clonotype was seen ten or more times. The chain employs TRBV6-5 and TRBJ1-5; D remains unclear. The germline V gene has CDR1 MNHEY and CDR2 SVGAGI. CDR3 size: 13 residues. The V end lost 8 bases, the J end lost 7 bases, and 15 bases lay between the germline ends. The CDR3 reads CASQLGLGQPQHF. The CDR3 bases are TGTGCCAGCCAACTTGGACTGGGACAGCCCCAGCATTTT.

This clonotype was recorded at least ten times. The genes are TRBV5-5 and TRBJ2-1; no definite D call. CDR1 SGHKS and CDR2 YYEKEE come from the germline V gene (reference sequence). Trimming shortened V by 1 base and J by 6 bases, and 8 bases separated the two germline ends. The CDR3 is made up of 13 amino acids. This CDR3 is CASSLSPPNEQFF. CDR3 nucleotides: TGTGCCAGCAGCTTGTCCCCACCCAATGAGCAGTTCTTC.

The gene calls are TRBV29-1 and TRBJ2-7; D may be TRBD2 (7 bases). CDR3 length: 15 amino acids. Trimming cost V 2 bases and J 1 base, with 15 bases left between them. Germline-derived CDR1 and CDR2 are SQVTM and ANQGSEA. The CDR3 DNA follows: TGCAGCGTTGAACTTACGGGGGGCCCGTCCTACGAGCAGTACTTC. It encodes CSVELTGGPSYEQYF.

This clonotype was seen repeatedly, ten times or more. This chain links TRBV7-2 with TRBJ1-2; D is unresolved. Germline V gene data show CDR1 as SGHTA and CDR2 as FQGNSA. The CDR3 loop spans 13 amino acids. V was cut by 5 bases and J by 4 bases, with 11 bases left in between. CDR3 sequence: CASSPSPSYGYTF. CDR3 nucleotides: TGTGCCAGCAGCCCCTCCCCAAGCTATGGCTACACCTTC.

This clonotype was counted a few times. The rearrangement uses TRBV6-2 or TRBV6-3 and TRBJ2-1; TRBD2 aligns across 11 bases. Germline lookup yields CDR1 MNHEY and CDR2 SVGEGT. The ends lost 6 bases at V and 0 bases at J; junction bases unmatched: 10. This CDR3 is 18 amino acids long. The CDR3 spells CASRPLAGGPSSYNEQFF. The CDR3 DNA reads TGTGCCAGCAGACCGCTAGCGGGGGGCCCTAGCTCCTACAATGAGCAGTTCTTC.

Only a few counts were recorded for this clonotype. This chain links TRBV19 with TRBJ1-1, with D unresolved. Germline CDR1 and CDR2: LNHDA and SQIVND (reference sequence). This CDR3 has 15 residues. V was cut by 7 bases and J by 0 bases, with 15 bases left in between. In DNA form, the CDR3 reads TGTGCCAGTACGGCCCGCACCTATATGAACACTGAAGCTTTCTTT. The encoded protein is CASTARTYMNTEAFF. The variable domain in full, with the rest retrieved from reference TRBV19 and TRBJ1-1, is DGGITQSPKYLFRKEGQNVTLSCEQNLNHDAMYWYRQDPGQGLRLIYYSQIVNDFQKGDIAEGYSVSREKKESFPLTVTSAQKNPTAFYLCASTARTYMNTEAFFGQGTRLTVV.

The sample holds a few counts of this clonotype. The V call is TRBV29-1, the J call TRBJ1-2, with D possibly TRBD1 on 5 matching bases. The CDR3 length is 13 residues. The V end was cut by 4 bases, the J end by 6 bases, with 15 bases between. Germline CDR1 SQVTM, CDR2 ANQGSEA. The CDR3 here is CSVVGAGSDGYTF. In DNA, the CDR3 is TGCAGCGTTGTTGGGGCAGGGAGTGATGGCTACACCTTC.

This CDR3 is CASSLIGTRKPDTQYF. The CDR3 region has the DNA TGTGCCAGTAGCCTCATAGGGACCAGAAAGCCAGATACGCAGTATTTT. The chain employs TRBV19 and TRBJ2-3; D is perhaps TRBD1 or TRBD2 (5 bases each). CDR3 length: 16 residues. Germline V lookup: CDR1 LNHDA, CDR2 SQIVND (reference sequence). With 6 bases removed from V and 4 bases from J, the gap between germline ends came to 20 bases.

This clonotype was observed at least ten times. This rearrangement joins TRBV6-5 to TRBJ2-7; the D call may be TRBD1 or TRBD2 (6 bases each). The germline V gene encodes CDR1 MNHEY and CDR2 SVGAGI. V was cut by 0 bases and J by 6 bases, with 15 bases left in between. The CDR3 is made up of 15 amino acids. The CDR3 coding sequence is TGTGCCAGCAGTTACTCCAAACAAGGGGGGCTCGAGCAGTACTTC. Translation: CASSYSKQGGLEQYF.

This clonotype was counted at least ten times. The chain carries TRBV7-9 and TRBJ2-1, with 10 bases identical to TRBD2. Per the germline V gene, CDR1 is SEHNR and CDR2 is FQNEAQ (reference sequence). The ends lost 4 bases at V and 2 bases at J; junction bases unmatched: 2. This CDR3 is 15 amino acids long. CDR3 coding DNA: TGTGCCAGCAGCTCGGGACTAGCGCCCTACAATGAGCAGTTCTTC. This encodes CASSSGLAPYNEQFF.

The chain employs TRBV20-1 and TRBJ2-6; 11 bases agree with TRBD1. The CDR3 length is 19 residues. Germline V CDR1 and CDR2: DFQATT, SNEGSKA (reference sequence). With V trimmed by 3 bases and J by 2 bases, 12 bases remained unmatched. CDR3 amino acids: CSASPGQGGAPPGANVLTF. The CDR3, as DNA: TGCAGTGCTAGCCCGGGACAGGGGGGCGCCCCTCCTGGGGCCAACGTCCTGACTTTC.

This clonotype was recorded at least ten times. V is TRBV3-1 and J is TRBJ1-2, with 9 bases fitting TRBD1. The CDR3 covers 14 residues. The V gene's germline CDR1 is LGHDT and CDR2 YNNKEL (reference sequence). The junction had 5 bases not matched to a gene; V was cut back by 4 bases and J by 5 bases. The CDR3: CASSRQGERYGYTF. The DNA of the CDR3 is TGTGCCAGCAGCCGACAGGGGGAACGGTATGGCTACACCTTC.

This clonotype was counted ten times or more. One end of the junction varies from germline; a read error may be responsible. The chain recombines TRBV27 with TRBJ2-1; D remains unclear. CDR1 MNHEY and CDR2 SMNVEV come from the germline V gene (reference sequence). The CDR3 runs to 15 residues. CDR3 residues: CASSLGYYGSVEQFF. The CDR3 nucleotides are TGTGCCAGCAGTTTAGGATACTATGGTTCGGTGGAGCAATTCTTC.

In this sample, this clonotype turned up a few times. J is TRBJ1-5 and V is TRBV19, with a tentative D call TRBD1 (5 bases). V lost 5 bases to trimming and J lost 1 base, with 12 bases between them. The germline V gene has CDR1 LNHDA and CDR2 SQIVND (reference sequence). The CDR3 extends over 15 amino acids. DNA of the CDR3: TGTGCCAGTAGTCTTATATCAGGGAGCAATCAGCCCCAGCATTTT. Translation: CASSLISGSNQPQHF.